The next 9 T cell receptor beta chains were all read from a single sample in a study of blood T cell repertoires in COVID-19. TCRdb's table, derived via immunoSEQ multiplex PCR, lists solely in-frame clones and lacks some. The sample consists of approximately 170,000 clones, 86% of them appearing once. Source material: peripheral blood. These receptors were taken from a man in his 70s with acute or convalescent COVID-19.

The rearrangement links TRBV15 to TRBJ2-7; D perhaps matches TRBD1 (6 bases). The CDR3 consists of 15 residues. CDR1 is LNHNV, CDR2 YYDKDF, per germline (reference sequence). Trimming removed 0 bases from V and 2 bases from J, with 11 bases in between. The CDR3 spells CATSRDLWTAYEQYF. The CDR3 bases are TGTGCCACCAGCAGAGATTTATGGACAGCCTACGAGCAGTACTTC.

The chain couples TRBV27 to TRBJ2-1, with 11 positions matching TRBD2. With V trimmed by 2 bases and J by 7 bases, 10 bases remained unmatched. The CDR3 sequence is 17 residues long. CDR1 MNHEY and CDR2 SMNVEV come from the germline V gene (reference sequence). CDR3 in amino acids: CASSLPLATSGRNEQFF. For the CDR3, the DNA is TGTGCCAGCAGTTTACCACTCGCTACTAGCGGGAGAAATGAGCAGTTCTTC.

V gene TRBV4-2 combines with J gene TRBJ2-6; D is unresolved. The germline V and J ends were trimmed by 2 bases and 0 bases, with 11 bases remaining between them. The germline V gene has CDR1 LGHNA and CDR2 YNFKEQ. The CDR3 loop spans 17 amino acids. The CDR3 nucleotides read TGTGCCAGCAGCCAACAGGTTTCACCCTCTGGGGCCAACGTCCTGACTTTC. Amino acids: CASSQQVSPSGANVLTF.

This chain links TRBV5-1 with TRBJ1-5; tentatively, D is TRBD1 (5 bases). Deletions cut 4 bases from V and 0 bases from J, with 11 bases between. The germline V gene encodes CDR1 SGHRS and CDR2 YFSETQ. This CDR3 spans 15 amino acids. In DNA form, the CDR3 reads TGCGCCAGCAGCCTGCAGGGATCTAGCAATCAGCCCCAGCATTTT. Amino acid sequence: CASSLQGSSNQPQHF.

The rearrangement links TRBV9 to TRBJ1-6; unclear D gene. Germline CDR1 and CDR2: SGDLS and YYNGEE. The V end was cut by 2 bases, the J end by 9 bases, with 9 bases between. The CDR3 loop spans 13 amino acids. The CDR3 bases are TGTGCCAGCAGCGTGGCAGCGGCTTCACCCCTCCACTTT. Protein: CASSVAAASPLHF. The full variable domain, with the rest looked up from reference TRBV9 and TRBJ1-6, is DSGVTQTPKHLITATGQRVTLRCSPRSGDLSVYWYQQSLDQGLQFLIQYYNGEERAKGNILERFSAQQFPDLHSELNLSSLELGDSALYFCASSVAAASPLHFGNGTRLTVT.

This chain uses TRBV7-2 with TRBJ2-5; D not certain. The CDR3 totals 11 residues. Trimming left V 5 bases short and J 5 bases short, with 6 bases between. CDR1 is SGHTA and CDR2 is FQGNSA in the germline V gene. This CDR3 reads CASSPLETQYF. For the CDR3, the DNA is TGTGCCAGCAGCCCCCTTGAGACCCAGTACTTC.

The chain carries TRBV7-9 and TRBJ2-7, with TRBD1 matching 9 bases. The V and J ends lost 3 bases and 3 bases, in that order; junction bases with no gene match: 9. CDR1 is SEHNR and CDR2 is FQNEAQ in the germline V gene (reference sequence). CDR3 length equals 16 residues. CDR3 nucleotide sequence: TGTGCCAGCAGCTTCGGGGGACAGGGATTTTACTACGAGCAGTACTTC. Protein sequence: CASSFGGQGFYYEQYF.

In nucleotides, the CDR3 is TGTGCCTGGAGTAGACATGTCCTTCAGCCCCAGCATTTT. Translated: CAWSRHVLQPQHF. This chain connects TRBV30 to TRBJ1-5; D not certain. The CDR3 covers 13 residues. V lost 2 bases and J lost 6, with 11 bases in between. Germline loops: CDR1 GTSNPN, CDR2 SVGIG (reference sequence).

The rearrangement links TRBV10-3 to TRBJ1-5; D is undetermined. Trimming left V 7 bases short and J 1 base short, with 8 bases between. Germline V lookup: CDR1 ENHRY, CDR2 SYGVKD. The CDR3 contains 13 residues. CDR3 bases: TGTGCCATCAAGGAACAGAGCAATCAGCCCCAGCATTTT. It is translated as CAIKEQSNQPQHF.